Listed below are T cell receptor beta chains from one sample, sequenced in a study of beta chain features in type 1 diabetes. Assay: immunoSEQ multiplex PCR; the TCRdb copy retains only in-frame clones and omits some. The repertoire holds about 340,000 clones, approximately 15% seen once, with roughly 0.015% in the top ten. The sequenced sample consisted of naive CD4+ T cells from blood. Source of these receptors: a woman in her late teens or twenties with type 1 diabetes. Both conserved end residues are part of each CDR3. The D gene is left open where the match is weak. Size is omitted from some rows. Given values are once, few, many or a class for expanded clones.

TRBJ2-7,TRBD2,NA,TRBV28,CASSLAGGVGYF,TGTGCCAGCAGTTTAGCGGGAGGGGTCGGGTACTTC
TRBJ2-3,TRBD2,few,TRBV30,CAWSGTSGSKGTQYF,TGTGCCTGGAGTGGTACTAGCGGGAGCAAGGGTACGCAGTATTTT
TRBJ1-5,NA,few,TRBV18,CASSEQETLGPQHF,TGTGCCAGCTCAGAACAGGAGACTTTAGGACCCCAGCATTTT
TRBJ2-2,TRBD1,NA,TRBV7-3,CASTFGTGVTGELFF,TGTGCCAGCACCTTCGGGACAGGGGTGACCGGGGAGCTGTTTTTT
TRBJ2-2,NA,NA,TRBV30,CAWSVAGVNTGELFF,TGTGCCTGGAGTGTGGCCGGGGTTAACACCGGGGAGCTGTTTTTT
TRBJ1-2,TRBD1,few,TRBV28,CASSLRGGYTF,TGTGCCAGCAGCCTCAGGGGGGGCTACACCTTC
TRBJ2-3,NA,NA,TRBV21-1,CASSPRGRGHRDTQYF,TGTGCCAGCAGCCCTCGGGGCAGGGGGCATAGGGATACGCAGTATTTT
TRBJ2-1,NA,few,TRBV7-9,CASSLGGAGREQFF,TGTGCCAGCAGCTTAGGCGGGGCCGGACGGGAGCAGTTCTTC
TRBJ2-7,TRBD1,few,TRBV7-6,CASSLTGGLIYEQYF,TGTGCCAGCAGCCTTACAGGGGGCCTCATCTACGAGCAGTACTTC
TRBJ2-7,TRBD2,few,TRBV7-2,CASSGGDPVDEQYF,TGTGCCAGCAGCGGGGGGGACCCCGTGGACGAGCAGTACTTC
TRBJ2-5,TRBD2,NA,TRBV30,CAWSFSSGRRETQYF,TGTGCCTGGAGTTTTTCTAGCGGGAGGAGGGAGACCCAGTACTTC
TRBJ2-3,TRBD1,few,TRBV30,CAWAPGQWTDTQYF,TGTGCCTGGGCCCCGGGACAGTGGACAGATACGCAGTATTTT
TRBJ2-5,NA,few,TRBV11-3,CASSSSFSREETQYF,TGTGCCAGCAGCTCTTCCTTTTCCAGGGAAGAGACCCAGTACTTC
TRBJ1-2,NA,NA,TRBV19,CASTSGGNYGYTF,NA
TRBJ1-1,TRBD1,few,TRBV14,CASGQDLNTEAFF,TGTGCCAGCGGACAGGACTTGAACACTGAAGCTTTCTTT
TRBJ2-1,TRBD2,NA,TRBV2,CASIPSGRSVEQFF,TGTGCCAGCATCCCTAGCGGGAGATCAGTTGAGCAGTTCTTC
TRBJ2-7,TRBD1,NA,TRBV13,CASSEDRHNYEQYF,TGTGCCAGCAGCGAGGACAGGCACAACTACGAGCAGTACTTC
TRBJ2-1,TRBD2,NA,TRBV28,CASSSFQREYNEQFF,TGTGCCAGCAGTTCCTTCCAGCGGGAGTACAATGAGCAGTTCTTC
TRBJ2-7,NA,few,TRBV28,CASSLATGLSYEQYF,TGTGCCAGCAGTTTGGCGACAGGCCTCTCCTACGAGCAGTACTTC
TRBJ1-5,TRBD1,NA,TRBV5-1,CASSTGQYNQPQHF,TGCGCCAGCAGCACGGGACAGTACAATCAGCCCCAGCATTTT
TRBJ2-1,TRBD2,few,TRBV5-1,CASRGTSGTSYNEQFF,TGCGCCAGCAGAGGCACTAGCGGCACCTCCTACAATGAGCAGTTCTTC
TRBJ2-2,TRBD2,NA,TRBV7-6,CASSPTSGRRELFF,TGTGCCAGCAGCCCGACTAGCGGGAGGCGTGAGCTGTTTTTT
TRBJ1-1,NA,NA,TRBV2,CASSRYRVNTEAFF,TGTGCCAGCAGTCGTTACAGGGTGAACACTGAAGCTTTCTTT
TRBJ2-2,NA,NA,TRBV29-1,CSVVVYGELFF,TGCAGCGTTGTTGTATACGGGGAGCTGTTTTTT
TRBJ2-1,TRBD1,NA,TRBV14,CASSQGTGGYEQFF,TGTGCCAGCAGCCAGGGGACAGGGGGCTATGAGCAGTTCTTC
TRBJ2-1,TRBD1,few,TRBV28,CASSPGTGVLDEQFF,TGTGCCAGCAGCCCCGGGACAGGGGTGCTGGATGAGCAGTTCTTC
TRBJ1-2,NA,NA,TRBV7-9,CASSLVYGGNYGYTF,TGTGCCAGCAGCTTAGTATACGGGGGGAACTATGGCTACACCTTC